This T cell receptor beta chain derives from a study of PD-1 blockade in mismatch repair-deficient tumors. TCRs were sequenced from three patients responding to pembrolizumab. General study findings and limits: Rapid post-treatment expansion, then contraction, generally preceding radiologic response, marked tumor-resident clones.

On this clone itself: What it recognizes is unknown.

This CDR3 is 16 amino acids long. CDR1 and CDR2 (germline): SNHLY, FYNNEI. With V trimmed by 5 bases and J by 1 base, 7 bases remained unmatched. TCRdb keeps only in-frame clones here, not all; method: immunoSEQ multiplex PCR. The data contain 130,000 or so clones, about 85% of them singletons. The chain joins TRBV2 to TRBJ2-2, with 7 positions matching TRBD2. The sequence derives from an adult with mismatch repair-deficient cancer. Specimen: peripheral blood, collected 44 weeks after starting pembrolizumab. DNA for the CDR3: TGTGCCAGCAGTCGCCGGGAGGATGAGAACACCGGGGAGCTGTTTTTT. Translation: CASSRREDENTGELFF.